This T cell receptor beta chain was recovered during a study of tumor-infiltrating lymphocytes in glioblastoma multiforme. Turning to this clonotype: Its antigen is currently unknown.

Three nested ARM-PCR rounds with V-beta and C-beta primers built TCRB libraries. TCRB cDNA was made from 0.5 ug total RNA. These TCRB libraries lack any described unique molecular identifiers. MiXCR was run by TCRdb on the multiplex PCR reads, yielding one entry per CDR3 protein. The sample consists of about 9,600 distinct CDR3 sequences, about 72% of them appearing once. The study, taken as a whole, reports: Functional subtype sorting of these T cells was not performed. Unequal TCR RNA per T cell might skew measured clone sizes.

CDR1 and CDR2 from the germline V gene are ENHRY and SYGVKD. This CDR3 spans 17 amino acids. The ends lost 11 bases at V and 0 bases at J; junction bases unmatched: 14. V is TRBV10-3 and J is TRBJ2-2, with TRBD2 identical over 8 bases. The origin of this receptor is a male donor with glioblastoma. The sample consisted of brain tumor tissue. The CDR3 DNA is TGTGCCGTCGGAGCGGGGGCAGGGGCATCGAACACCGGGGAGCTGTTTTTT. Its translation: CAVGAGAGASNTGELFF.